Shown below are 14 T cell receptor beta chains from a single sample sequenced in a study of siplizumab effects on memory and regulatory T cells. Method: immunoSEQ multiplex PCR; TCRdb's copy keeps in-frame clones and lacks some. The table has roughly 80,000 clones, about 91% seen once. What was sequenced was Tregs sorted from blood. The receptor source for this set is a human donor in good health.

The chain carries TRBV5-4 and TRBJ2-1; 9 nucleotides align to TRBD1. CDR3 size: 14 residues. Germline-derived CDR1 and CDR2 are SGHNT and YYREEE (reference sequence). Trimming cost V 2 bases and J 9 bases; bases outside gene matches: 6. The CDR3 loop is CASSFGDRVLEQFF. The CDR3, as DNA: TGTGCCAGCAGCTTTGGGGACAGGGTTCTTGAGCAGTTCTTC.

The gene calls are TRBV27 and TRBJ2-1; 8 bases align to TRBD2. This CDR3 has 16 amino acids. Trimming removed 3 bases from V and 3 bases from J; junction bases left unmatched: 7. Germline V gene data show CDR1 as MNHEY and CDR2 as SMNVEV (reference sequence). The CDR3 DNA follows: TGTGCCAGCAGTTTCCTTCCGGGGGGGCTCTACAATGAGCAGTTCTTC. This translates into CASSFLPGGLYNEQFF.

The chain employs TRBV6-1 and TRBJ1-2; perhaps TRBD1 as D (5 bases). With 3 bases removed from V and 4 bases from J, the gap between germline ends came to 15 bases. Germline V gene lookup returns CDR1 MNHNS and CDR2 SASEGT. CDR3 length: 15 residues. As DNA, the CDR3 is TGTGCCAGCAGTGAGGGTCGGGGGAGAGTCTATGGCTACACCTTC. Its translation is CASSEGRGRVYGYTF.

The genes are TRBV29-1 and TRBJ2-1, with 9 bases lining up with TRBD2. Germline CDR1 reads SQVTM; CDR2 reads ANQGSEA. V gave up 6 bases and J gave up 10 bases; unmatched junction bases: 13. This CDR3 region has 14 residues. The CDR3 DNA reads TGCAGCGTGCTCACCCACGGCGGGGGGGGAGAGCAGTTCTTC. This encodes CSVLTHGGGGEQFF.

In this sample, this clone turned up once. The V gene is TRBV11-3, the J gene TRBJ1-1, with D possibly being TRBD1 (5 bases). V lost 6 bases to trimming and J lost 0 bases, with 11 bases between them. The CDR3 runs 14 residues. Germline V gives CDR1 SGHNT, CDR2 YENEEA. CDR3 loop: CASRTGALNTEAFF. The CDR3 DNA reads TGTGCCAGCAGAACTGGGGCGCTGAACACTGAAGCTTTCTTT.

The CDR3 nucleotides read TGTGCCAGCAGTGTGAGACGACAAGAGACCCAGTACTTC. Its translation: CASSVRRQETQYF. The chain combines TRBV2 with TRBJ2-5; D is uncertain. Germline CDR1 is SNHLY and CDR2 is FYNNEI. Trimming removed 4 bases at V and 2 bases at J, with 8 bases between. The CDR3 length is 13 residues.

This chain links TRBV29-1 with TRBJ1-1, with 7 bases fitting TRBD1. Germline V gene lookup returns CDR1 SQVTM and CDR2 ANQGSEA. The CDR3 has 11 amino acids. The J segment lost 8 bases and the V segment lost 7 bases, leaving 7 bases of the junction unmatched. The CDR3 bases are TGCAGCGGGGGACAGTTTACAGAAGCTTTCTTT. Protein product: CSGGQFTEAFF.

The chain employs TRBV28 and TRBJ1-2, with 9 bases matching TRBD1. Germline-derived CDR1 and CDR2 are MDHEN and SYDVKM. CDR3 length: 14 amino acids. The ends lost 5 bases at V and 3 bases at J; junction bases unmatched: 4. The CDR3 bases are TGTGCCAGCAGTCCTTGGACAGGGGACTATGGCTACACCTTC. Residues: CASSPWTGDYGYTF.

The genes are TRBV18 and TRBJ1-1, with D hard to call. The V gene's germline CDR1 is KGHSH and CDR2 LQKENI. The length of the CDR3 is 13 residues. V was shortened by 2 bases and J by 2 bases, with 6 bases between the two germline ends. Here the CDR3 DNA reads TGTGCCAGCTCACCAAGTTTTAACACTGAAGCTTTCTTT. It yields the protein CASSPSFNTEAFF.

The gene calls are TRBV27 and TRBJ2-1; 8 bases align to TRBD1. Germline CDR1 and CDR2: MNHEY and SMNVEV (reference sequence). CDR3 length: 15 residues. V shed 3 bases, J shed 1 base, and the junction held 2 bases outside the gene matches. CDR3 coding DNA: TGTGCCAGCAGTTTTCGGACAGGGTCCTACAATGAGCAGTTCTTC. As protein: CASSFRTGSYNEQFF.

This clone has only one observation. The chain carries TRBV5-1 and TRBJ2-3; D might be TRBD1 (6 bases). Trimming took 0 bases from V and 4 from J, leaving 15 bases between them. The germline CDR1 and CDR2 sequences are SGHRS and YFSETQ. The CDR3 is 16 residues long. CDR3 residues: CASSLADRPRSDTQYF. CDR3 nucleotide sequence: TGCGCCAGCAGCTTGGCCGACAGGCCCCGGTCAGATACGCAGTATTTT.

This chain's CDR3 is CASSTSGLSYTF. The CDR3 coding sequence is TGTGCCAGTAGTACCTCGGGACTGAGCTACACCTTC. The rearrangement uses TRBV19 and TRBJ1-2; TRBD1 might be the D (5 bases). Trimming shortened V by 4 bases and J by 9 bases, and 12 bases separated the two germline ends. The length of the CDR3 is 12 residues. CDR1 and CDR2 (germline): LNHDA, SQIVND (reference sequence).

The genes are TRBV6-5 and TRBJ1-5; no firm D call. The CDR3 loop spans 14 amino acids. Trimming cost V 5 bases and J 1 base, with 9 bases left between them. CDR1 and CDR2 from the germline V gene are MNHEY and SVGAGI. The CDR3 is CASSNLGSNQPQHF. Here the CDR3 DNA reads TGTGCCAGCAGTAACTTGGGGAGCAATCAGCCCCAGCATTTT.

In nucleotides, the CDR3 is TGTGCCAGCAGCGTAGGCGGGGCCGCTAACTATGGCTACACCTTC. Protein: CASSVGGAANYGYTF. This sequence joins TRBV9 and TRBJ1-2; weak D call: TRBD1 (5 bases). Germline V gene lookup returns CDR1 SGDLS and CDR2 YYNGEE. The CDR3 sequence is 15 residues long. V was cut by 0 bases and J by 0 bases, with 9 bases left in between.